The 30 T cell receptor beta chains presented below share a single source sample, sequenced in a study of T cells in Graves' hyperthyroidism and ophthalmopathy. RNA transcripts served as the template for amplifying TCR beta CDR3 regions. When the TCR CDR3 underwent first-round RT-PCR, the HTBI primer set was used. MiXCR was run by TCRdb on the multiplex PCR reads, yielding one entry per CDR3 protein. The repertoire includes 500,000 to 650,000 distinct CDR3 sequences, under 20% of them detected once, and approximately 15% sits in the top ten. Sequencing was done on a sample of blood. The receptors were gathered from a woman between 18 and 30 years old with Graves' ophthalmopathy.

The chain has TRBV7-9 and TRBJ1-6, with D possibly matching TRBD1 (5 bases). V lost 5 bases and J lost 0, with 14 bases in between. The length of the CDR3 is 17 residues. The germline gives CDR1 SEHNR, CDR2 FQNEAQ (reference sequence). CDR3 region: CASSPTRGGSYNSPLHF. In nucleotides, the CDR3 is TGTGCCAGCAGCCCGACCCGTGGGGGCTCCTATAATTCACCCCTCCACTTT.

This sequence joins TRBV6-1 and TRBJ1-1; 10 bases agree with TRBD1. With V trimmed by 6 bases and J by 5 bases, 6 bases remained unmatched. Germline CDR1 and CDR2: MNHNS and SASEGT. The CDR3 length is 14 residues. Written as DNA, the CDR3 is TGTGCCAGCAGCCCGGACAGGGGGTATACTGAAGCTTTCTTT. It yields the protein CASSPDRGYTEAFF.

This clonotype was detected many times. The chain is built from TRBV5-5 and TRBJ1-1, with 8 positions matching TRBD1. The CDR3 length is 17 residues. Looked up from germline, CDR1 is SGHKS and CDR2 is YYEKEE (reference sequence). The junction had 13 bases not matched to a gene; V was cut back by 5 bases and J by 1 base. The CDR3 sequence is CASRQTGGGERNTEAFF. The CDR3 nucleotides are TGTGCCAGCAGACAAACAGGGGGAGGGGAACGGAACACTGAAGCTTTCTTT.

This clonotype was recorded many times. The chain recombines TRBV30 with TRBJ2-3, with 8 bases matching TRBD1. Germline lookup yields CDR1 GTSNPN and CDR2 SVGIG (reference sequence). The length of the CDR3 is 14 residues. The trim removed 3 bases at V and 0 bases at J, leaving 2 bases unmatched. The CDR3 region is CAWSRQGSTDTQYF. CDR3 bases: TGTGCCTGGAGCAGACAGGGGAGCACAGATACGCAGTATTTT.

Ten or more counts support this clonotype. This sequence joins TRBV20-1 and TRBJ1-1; possible D gene TRBD1, 6 bases. CDR1 is DFQATT and CDR2 is SNEGSKA in the germline V gene (reference sequence). Trimming left V 5 bases short and J 2 bases short, with 9 bases between. This CDR3 contains 12 residues. CDR3 residues: CSAQDRNTEAFF. The CDR3 nucleotides are TGCAGTGCTCAGGACAGAAACACTGAAGCTTTCTTT.

This clonotype has a count of ten or more. V gene TRBV28 combines with J gene TRBJ2-7; D uncertain. Germline lookup yields CDR1 MDHEN and CDR2 SYDVKM. Trimming pared 2 bases from V and 1 base from J, leaving 9 bases between. This CDR3 spans 14 amino acids. The CDR3 bases are TGTGCCAGCAGTTTAAAGGGCCCGTCCTACGAGCAGTACTTC. Protein: CASSLKGPSYEQYF.

This clonotype turned up a few times. This sequence joins TRBV20-1 and TRBJ1-2; TRBD1 might be the D (5 bases). Trimming shortened V by 1 base and J by 5 bases, and 11 bases separated the two germline ends. CDR1 and CDR2 from the germline V gene are DFQATT and SNEGSKA (reference sequence). The CDR3 is made up of 13 amino acids. In DNA form, the CDR3 reads TGCAGTGCTAGAGCGACAGATCCATATGGCTACACCTTC. This sequence encodes CSARATDPYGYTF.

The V gene is TRBV7-6, the J gene TRBJ2-5; D is possibly TRBD2 (5 bases). V was clipped by 3 bases and J by 3 bases, with 14 bases between them. The CDR3 has 15 residues. The germline V gene has CDR1 SGHVS and CDR2 FNYEAQ. CDR3 bases: TGTGCCAGCAGCTTTCGGGCCGGGAATGAAGAGACCCAGTACTTC. The encoded protein is CASSFRAGNEETQYF.

The chain combines TRBV20-1 with TRBJ2-5; 12 bases match TRBD2. The CDR3 runs to 16 residues. J was trimmed by 5 bases and V by 3 bases; bases with no gene match: 10. The germline CDR1 and CDR2 sequences are DFQATT and SNEGSKA (reference sequence). The CDR3 region is CSASFRLAGVTETQYF. The CDR3 DNA reads as TGCAGTGCTAGTTTTAGACTAGCGGGGGTAACCGAGACCCAGTACTTC.

The V call is TRBV9, the J call TRBJ1-5; possible D gene TRBD1, 5 bases. This CDR3 is built from 15 residues. The germline V and J ends were trimmed by 3 bases and 4 bases, with 14 bases remaining between them. From germline, CDR1 is SGDLS and CDR2 YYNGEE. CDR3 bases: TGTGCCAGCAGCGCACGGGACGTAGATAATCAGCCCCAGCATTTT. It translates to CASSARDVDNQPQHF.

In this sample, this clonotype turned up many times. CDR3 loop: CSARWASYEQYF. CDR3 sequence (DNA): TGCAGTGCTAGGTGGGCTTCCTACGAGCAGTACTTC. The chain links TRBV20-1 to TRBJ2-7; D is uncertain. There are 12 residues in the CDR3. V lost 3 bases and J lost 1, with 7 bases in between. From germline, CDR1 is DFQATT and CDR2 SNEGSKA (reference sequence).

V usage is TRBV20-1 and J usage is TRBJ2-6; a weak D match, TRBD1 (5 bases). Germline assignment: CDR1 DFQATT and CDR2 SNEGSKA (reference sequence). Between the trimmed V and J ends, which lost 4 bases and 1 base, there was a span of 8 bases. The CDR3 has 14 residues. CDR3 in DNA: TGCAGTGCTACAACAGGTTCTGGGGCCAACGTCCTGACTTTC. Translated: CSATTGSGANVLTF.

This clonotype showed up many times. V and J are TRBV2 and TRBJ1-2; TRBD1 might be the D (5 bases). Germline loops: CDR1 SNHLY, CDR2 FYNNEI. V shed 1 base and J shed 4 bases, with 7 bases lying between them. This CDR3 comprises 13 residues. Here the CDR3 DNA reads TGTGCCAGCAGTGAAGACGGGGCCTATGGCTACACCTTC. This sequence encodes CASSEDGAYGYTF.

This clonotype appeared many times. This chain uses TRBV4-1 with TRBJ2-1, with D tentatively TRBD1 (6 bases). The CDR3 has 16 residues. V shed 1 base and J shed 5 bases, with 15 bases lying between them. CDR1 MGHRA and CDR2 YSYEKL come from the germline V gene. DNA for the CDR3: TGCGCCAGCAGCCAAGGTTGGCAGGGGTCAAACAATGAGCAGTTCTTC. Translating gives CASSQGWQGSNNEQFF.

This clonotype was seen at least ten times. V gene TRBV6-1 combines with J gene TRBJ2-3; 8 bases are shared with TRBD1. Trimming cost V 5 bases and J 3 bases; bases outside gene matches: 4. Per the germline V gene, CDR1 is MNHNS and CDR2 is SASEGT. This CDR3 is built from 14 residues. The CDR3, as DNA: TGTGCCAGCAGTCCAGGGGGCAAGACAGATACGCAGTATTTT. Its translation is CASSPGGKTDTQYF.

This clonotype was found many times. V gene TRBV27 combines with J gene TRBJ2-1; a possible D gene is TRBD1 (5 bases). The germline gives CDR1 MNHEY, CDR2 SMNVEV (reference sequence). The CDR3 length is 11 residues. Trimming removed 10 bases at V and 6 bases at J, with 10 bases between. The DNA of the CDR3 is TGTGCCATCGGACACCTCAATGAGCAGTTCTTC. This gives the protein CAIGHLNEQFF.

Worth noting for this clonotype: One junction end disagrees with the germline gene, perhaps due to a read error. This chain uses TRBV29-1 with TRBJ1-1, with a tentative D call TRBD1 (6 bases). The CDR3 is 13 residues long. Germline V gives CDR1 SQVTM, CDR2 ANQGSEA. The CDR3 protein is CSATREGEGETFF. In DNA, the CDR3 is TGCAGCGCAACTAGGGAGGGGGAGGGTGAAACTTTCTTT.

This chain links TRBV6-1 with TRBJ1-6; D unresolved. Trimming took 2 bases from V and 7 from J, leaving 9 bases between them. This CDR3 has 14 amino acids. Germline CDR1 is MNHNS and CDR2 is SASEGT. CDR3 protein: CASSELSANSPLHF. The CDR3 nucleotides read TGTGCCAGCAGTGAATTGAGTGCCAATTCACCCCTCCACTTT.

This chain links TRBV4-1 with TRBJ2-7; the D gene is possibly TRBD1 (5 bases). This CDR3 has 14 amino acids. V was clipped by 3 bases and J by 3 bases, with 12 bases between them. The germline V gene encodes CDR1 MGHRA and CDR2 YSYEKL. CDR3 loop: CASSQGPGDYEQYF. DNA for the CDR3: TGCGCCAGCAGCCAGGGGCCGGGCGACTACGAGCAGTACTTC.

This clonotype was counted a few times. The gene calls are TRBV20-1 and TRBJ1-5; 8 positions match TRBD1. This CDR3 is 15 amino acids long. Germline CDR1 is DFQATT and CDR2 is SNEGSKA (reference sequence). After removal of 1 base from V and 2 bases from J, the junction contained 4 bases not matched to a gene. This CDR3 is CSARGDRGGNQPQHF. The CDR3 nucleotides read TGCAGTGCTAGAGGAGACAGGGGCGGCAATCAGCCCCAGCATTTT.

This clonotype was counted ten times or more. The CDR3 DNA is TGTGCCAGCAGCTCGGACGGCCTAAGTTCGGCCCAGTACTTC. Translating gives CASSSDGLSSAQYF. The rearrangement joins TRBV7-2 to TRBJ2-5; no clear D. Trimming took 4 bases from V and 9 from J, leaving 18 bases between them. The CDR3 is 14 amino acids. From germline, CDR1 is SGHTA and CDR2 FQGNSA.

V and J are TRBV7-2 and TRBJ2-1; D possibly matches TRBD1 or TRBD2 (6 bases each). CDR3 length equals 15 residues. The germline V gene has CDR1 SGHTA and CDR2 FQGNSA. The ends were cut back, 5 bases at V and 9 bases at J, with 20 bases in the middle. CDR3 sequence (DNA): TGTGCCAGCAGCGGATTGGGGGGCCTAGAGGGTGAGCAGTTCTTC. Its translation: CASSGLGGLEGEQFF.

This clonotype was detected a few times. The rearrangement joins TRBV4-3 to TRBJ2-1; 8 positions agree with TRBD1. The germline V gene encodes CDR1 LGHNA and CDR2 YSLEER. The CDR3 is 14 amino acids. V lost 5 bases and J lost 5; bases outside the gene matches: 5. The CDR3 sequence: CASSLDRVDNEQFF. The CDR3 DNA is TGCGCCAGCAGCTTGGACAGGGTTGACAATGAGCAGTTCTTC.

In its sample, this clonotype was seen many times. The chain carries TRBV2 and TRBJ2-7; D call uncertain. V dropped 8 bases and J dropped 1 base, with 9 bases sitting between them. The CDR3 covers 12 residues. Per the germline V gene, CDR1 is SNHLY and CDR2 is FYNNEI. The DNA for the CDR3 is TGTGCCAGCCTTGGGGATTCCTACGAGCAGTACTTC. It yields the protein CASLGDSYEQYF.

The sample holds many counts of this clonotype. The rearrangement links TRBV28 to TRBJ1-5, with 9 bases that match TRBD1. Germline lookup yields CDR1 MDHEN and CDR2 SYDVKM. J gave up 2 bases and V 6 bases, and 8 bases lay outside the gene matches. The CDR3 is made up of 16 amino acids. The CDR3 sequence is CASREPGQGGNQPQHF. Here the CDR3 DNA reads TGTGCCAGCAGGGAACCGGGACAGGGTGGCAATCAGCCCCAGCATTTT.

This clonotype was seen many times. This chain joins TRBV2 and TRBJ2-7; D is perhaps TRBD2 (6 bases). The germline gives CDR1 SNHLY, CDR2 FYNNEI. The CDR3 runs 14 residues. Trimming removed 6 bases at V and 0 bases at J, with 12 bases between. CDR3 DNA: TGTGCCAGCAGCGGCGGGAAAAGCTCCTACGAGCAGTACTTC. Its translation is CASSGGKSSYEQYF.

This clonotype came up many times. V gene TRBV6-1 combines with J gene TRBJ1-5, with no clear D. Germline CDR1 and CDR2: MNHNS and SASEGT. The germline V and J ends were trimmed by 8 bases and 3 bases, with 14 bases remaining between them. The CDR3 runs to 14 residues. For the CDR3, the DNA is TGTGCCAGCGCAGATTTTATGATCAATCAGCCCCAGCATTTT. Protein product: CASADFMINQPQHF.

This clonotype was detected a few times. This chain joins TRBV19 and TRBJ1-1; D gene unclear. The CDR3 loop spans 13 amino acids. V was trimmed by 3 bases and J by 1 base, leaving 6 bases between them. CDR1 and CDR2 (germline): LNHDA, SQIVND (reference sequence). CDR3 sequence (DNA): TGTGCCAGTAGTATCGGAAAGAACACTGAAGCTTTCTTT. Translated, it gives CASSIGKNTEAFF.

This clonotype was counted only a few times. The chain employs TRBV9 and TRBJ2-2, with D possibly being TRBD1 (5 bases). The ends were cut back, 0 bases at V and 6 bases at J, with 9 bases in the middle. This CDR3 region has 14 residues. The germline V gene has CDR1 SGDLS and CDR2 YYNGEE. The CDR3 DNA reads TGTGCCAGCAGCGTAGCAGACAGCGCCGGGGAGCTGTTTTTT. This translates into CASSVADSAGELFF.

This clonotype was picked up many times. The chain carries TRBV11-2 and TRBJ1-3; D possibly corresponds to TRBD1 (5 bases). Trimming cost V 5 bases and J 2 bases, with 13 bases left between them. The V gene's germline CDR1 is SGHAT and CDR2 FQNNGV. The CDR3 totals 15 residues. The CDR3 reads CASSTQGTAGNTIYF. For the CDR3, the DNA is TGTGCCAGCAGCACGCAGGGTACTGCTGGAAACACCATATATTTT.